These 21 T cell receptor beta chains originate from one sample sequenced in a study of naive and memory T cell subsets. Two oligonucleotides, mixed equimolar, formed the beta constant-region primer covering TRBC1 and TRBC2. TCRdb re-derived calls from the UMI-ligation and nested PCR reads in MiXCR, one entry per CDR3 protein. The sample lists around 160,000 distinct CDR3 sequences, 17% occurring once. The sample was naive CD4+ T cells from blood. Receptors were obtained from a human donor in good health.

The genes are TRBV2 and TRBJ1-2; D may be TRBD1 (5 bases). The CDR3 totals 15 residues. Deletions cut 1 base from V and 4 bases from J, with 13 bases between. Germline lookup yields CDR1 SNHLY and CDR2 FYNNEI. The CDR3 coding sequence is TGTGCCAGCAGTGAAGAAGCGGGGCGCGGCTATGGCTACACCTTC. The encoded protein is CASSEEAGRGYGYTF.

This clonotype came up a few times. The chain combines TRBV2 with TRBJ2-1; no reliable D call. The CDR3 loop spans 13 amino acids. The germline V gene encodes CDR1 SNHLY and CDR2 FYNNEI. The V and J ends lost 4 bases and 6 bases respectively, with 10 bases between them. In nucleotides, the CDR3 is TGTGCCAGCAGTGGCGAGCAGCGCAATGAGCAGTTCTTC. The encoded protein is CASSGEQRNEQFF.

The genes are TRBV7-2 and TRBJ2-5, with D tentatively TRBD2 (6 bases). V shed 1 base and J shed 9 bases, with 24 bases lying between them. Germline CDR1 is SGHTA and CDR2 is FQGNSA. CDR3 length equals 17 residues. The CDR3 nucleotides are TGTGCCAGCAGCTTAGGGCTACAGGTCGGAGGGAGTGAGGCCCAGTACTTC. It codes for CASSLGLQVGGSEAQYF.

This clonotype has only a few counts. For the CDR3, the DNA is TGCGCCAGCAGCCAAAAAAAGGGACAGCCCCAGCATTTT. Translating it yields CASSQKKGQPQHF. This rearrangement joins TRBV4-3 to TRBJ1-5; D not certain. The CDR3 runs 13 residues. Germline V gene data show CDR1 as LGHNA and CDR2 as YSLEER. Trimming stripped 2 bases from V and 7 bases from J, with 9 bases between.

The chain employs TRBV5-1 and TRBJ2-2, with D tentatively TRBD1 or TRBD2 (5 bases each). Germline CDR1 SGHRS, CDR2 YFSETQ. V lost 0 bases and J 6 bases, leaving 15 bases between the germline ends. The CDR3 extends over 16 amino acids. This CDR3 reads CASSLALLGTAGELFF. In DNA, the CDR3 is TGCGCCAGCAGCTTGGCTTTACTAGGGACGGCCGGGGAGCTGTTTTTT.

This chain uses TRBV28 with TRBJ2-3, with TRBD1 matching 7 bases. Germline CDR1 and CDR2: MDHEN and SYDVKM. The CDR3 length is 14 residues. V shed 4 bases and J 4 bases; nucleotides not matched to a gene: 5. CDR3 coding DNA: TGTGCCAGCAGTTCCCAACAGGGGCCAGATACGCAGTATTTT. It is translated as CASSSQQGPDTQYF.

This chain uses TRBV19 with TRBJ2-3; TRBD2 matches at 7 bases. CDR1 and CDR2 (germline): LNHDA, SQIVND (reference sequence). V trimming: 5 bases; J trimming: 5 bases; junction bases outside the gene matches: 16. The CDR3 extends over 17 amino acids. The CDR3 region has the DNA TGTGCCAGTAGTTTAGCTAGCGGAAAAGGTGGTGGAGATACGCAGTATTTT. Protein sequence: CASSLASGKGGGDTQYF.

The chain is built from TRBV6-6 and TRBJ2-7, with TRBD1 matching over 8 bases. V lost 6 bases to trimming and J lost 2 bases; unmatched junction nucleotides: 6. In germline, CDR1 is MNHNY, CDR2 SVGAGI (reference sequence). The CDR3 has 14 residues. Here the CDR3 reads CASSLRQGTYEQYF. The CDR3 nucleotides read TGTGCCAGCAGCCTTAGACAGGGGACCTACGAGCAGTACTTC.

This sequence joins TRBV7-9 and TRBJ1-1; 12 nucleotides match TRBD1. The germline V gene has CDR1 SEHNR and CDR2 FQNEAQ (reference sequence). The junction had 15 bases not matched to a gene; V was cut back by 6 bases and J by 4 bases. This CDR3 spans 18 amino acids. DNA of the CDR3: TGTGCCAGCAGAACAAGAACCGGGACAGGGGGCTGGGGCACTGAAGCTTTCTTT. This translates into CASRTRTGTGGWGTEAFF. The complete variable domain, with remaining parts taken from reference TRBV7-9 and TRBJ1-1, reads DTGVSQNPRHKITKRGQNVTFRCDPISEHNRLYWYRQTLGQGPEFLTYFQNEAQLEKSRLLSDRFSAERPKGSFSTLEIQRTEQGDSAMYLCASRTRTGTGGWGTEAFFGQGTRLTVV.

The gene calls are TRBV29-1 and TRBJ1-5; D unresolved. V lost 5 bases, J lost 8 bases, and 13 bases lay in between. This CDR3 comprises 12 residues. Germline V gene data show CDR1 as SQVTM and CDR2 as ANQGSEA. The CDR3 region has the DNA TGCAGCGTTTCCCGGGTCGGGGAGCCCCAGCATTTT. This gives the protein CSVSRVGEPQHF.

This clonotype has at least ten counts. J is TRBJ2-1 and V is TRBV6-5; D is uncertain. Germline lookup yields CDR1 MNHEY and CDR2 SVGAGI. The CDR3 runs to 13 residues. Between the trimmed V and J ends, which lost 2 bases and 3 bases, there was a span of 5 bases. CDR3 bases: TGTGCCAGCAGTTACAGATACTACAATGAGCAGTTCTTC. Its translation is CASSYRYYNEQFF.

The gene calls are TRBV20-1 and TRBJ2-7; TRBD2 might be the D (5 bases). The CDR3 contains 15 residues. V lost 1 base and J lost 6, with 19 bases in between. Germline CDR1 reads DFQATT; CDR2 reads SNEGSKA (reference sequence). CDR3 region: CSARVGSSREGEQYF. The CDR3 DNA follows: TGCAGTGCTAGAGTGGGCTCCTCGAGGGAAGGCGAGCAGTACTTC.

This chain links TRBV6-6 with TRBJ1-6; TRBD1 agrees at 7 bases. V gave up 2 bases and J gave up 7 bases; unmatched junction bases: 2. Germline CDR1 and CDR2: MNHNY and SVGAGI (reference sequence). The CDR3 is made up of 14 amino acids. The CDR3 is CASSYETGNSPLHF. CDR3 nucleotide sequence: TGTGCCAGCAGTTACGAGACAGGGAATTCACCCCTCCACTTT.

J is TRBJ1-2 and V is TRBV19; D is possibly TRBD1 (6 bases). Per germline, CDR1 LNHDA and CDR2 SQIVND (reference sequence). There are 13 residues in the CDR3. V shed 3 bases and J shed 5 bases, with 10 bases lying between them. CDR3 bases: TGTGCCAGTAGTATCGGGGGGGCGTATGGCTACACCTTC. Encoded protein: CASSIGGAYGYTF. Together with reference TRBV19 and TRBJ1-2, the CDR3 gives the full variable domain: DGGITQSPKYLFRKEGQNVTLSCEQNLNHDAMYWYRQDPGQGLRLIYYSQIVNDFQKGDIAEGYSVSREKKESFPLTVTSAQKNPTAFYLCASSIGGAYGYTFGSGTRLTVV.

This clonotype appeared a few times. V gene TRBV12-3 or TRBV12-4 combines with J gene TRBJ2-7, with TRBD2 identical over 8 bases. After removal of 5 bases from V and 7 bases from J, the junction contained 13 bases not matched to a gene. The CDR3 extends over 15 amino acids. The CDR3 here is CASSVQAGARGEQYF. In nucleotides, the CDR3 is TGTGCCAGCAGTGTACAAGCGGGAGCCCGGGGGGAGCAGTACTTC.

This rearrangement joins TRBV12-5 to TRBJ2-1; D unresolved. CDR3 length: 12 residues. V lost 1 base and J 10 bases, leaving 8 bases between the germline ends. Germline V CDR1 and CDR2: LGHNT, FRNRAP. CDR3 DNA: TGTGCTAGTGGTTTGGACTCGGAAGAGCAGTTCTTC. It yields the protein CASGLDSEEQFF.

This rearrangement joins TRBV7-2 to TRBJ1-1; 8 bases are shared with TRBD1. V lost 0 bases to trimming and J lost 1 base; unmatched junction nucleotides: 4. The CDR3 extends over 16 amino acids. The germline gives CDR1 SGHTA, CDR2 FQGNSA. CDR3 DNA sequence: TGTGCCAGCAGCTTAGCGTGGGACAGGACGAACACTGAAGCTTTCTTT. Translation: CASSLAWDRTNTEAFF.

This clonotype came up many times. CDR3 sequence: CASSDRQGTNEQYF. CDR3 nucleotide sequence: TGTGCCAGCAGCGATAGACAGGGTACGAACGAGCAGTACTTC. This chain connects TRBV7-9 to TRBJ2-7; TRBD1 matches at 7 bases. CDR1 and CDR2 (germline): SEHNR, FQNEAQ (reference sequence). The CDR3 contains 14 residues. J was trimmed by 5 bases and V by 5 bases; bases with no gene match: 9.

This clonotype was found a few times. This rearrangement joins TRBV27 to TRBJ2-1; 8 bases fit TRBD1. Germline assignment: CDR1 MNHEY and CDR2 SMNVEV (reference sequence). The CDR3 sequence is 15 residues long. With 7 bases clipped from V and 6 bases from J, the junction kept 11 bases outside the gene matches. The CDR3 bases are TGTGCCAGCACCGTAAGGTTGGACAGGGTCAATGAGCAGTTCTTC. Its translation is CASTVRLDRVNEQFF.

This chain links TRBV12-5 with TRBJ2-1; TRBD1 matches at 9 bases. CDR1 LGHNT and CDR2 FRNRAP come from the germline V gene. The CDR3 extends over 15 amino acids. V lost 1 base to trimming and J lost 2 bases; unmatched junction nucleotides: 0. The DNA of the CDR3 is TGTGCTAGTGGTTTGGGACAGGGGGCCTACAATGAGCAGTTCTTC. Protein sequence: CASGLGQGAYNEQFF.

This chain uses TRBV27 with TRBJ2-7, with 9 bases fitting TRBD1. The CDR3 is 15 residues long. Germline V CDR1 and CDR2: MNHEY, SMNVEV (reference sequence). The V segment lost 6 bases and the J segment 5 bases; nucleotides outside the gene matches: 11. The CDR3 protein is CASSYQGDRAHEQYF. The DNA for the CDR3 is TGTGCCAGCAGCTATCAGGGGGACAGGGCCCACGAGCAGTACTTC.